A selection of T cell receptor beta chains follows, all from one sample in a study. TCRdb reanalysed the 5' RACE reads using MiXCR and keeps one entry per CDR3 protein. The sample contains about 34,000 distinct CDR3 sequences, roughly 24% of which appear only once. The source material was naive CD4+ T cells sorted from a lymph node. The receptors originated from a female donor with breast cancer. CDR3s include the opening cysteine and the closing phenylalanine or tryptophan. The D gene is left open where the match is weak. Clone size is not always given. Where it is, it says once, few, many or a class for expanded clones.

>TRBV7-9|.|.|TRBJ1-5
TGTGCCAGCAGCCCTCTCGTTCTGGGTGGCAATCAGCCCCAGCATTTT
CASSPLVLGGNQPQHF
>TRBV29-1|.|.|TRBJ1-2
TGCAGCGTTGAGGTCCCACCGCGTAACTATGGCTACACCTTC
CSVEVPPRNYGYTF
>TRBV7-9|.|.|TRBJ2-7
TGTGCCAGCAGCCCGACCATACAGGGTAACGAGCAGTACTTC
CASSPTIQGNEQYF
>TRBV20-1|.|many|TRBJ2-2
TGCAGTGCTAGAGATTGGTCGGGAGCTGACGGGGAGCTGTTTTTT
CSARDWSGADGELFF
>TRBV5-1|TRBD1|few|TRBJ1-4
TGCGCCAGCAGCTTAGGACCCGGGACAGGGGCGGAAAAACTGTTTTTT
CASSLGPGTGAEKLFF
>TRBV7-9|.|.|TRBJ2-3
TGTGCCAGCACCTGGGGGCCCACAGATACGCAGTATTTT
CASTWGPTDTQYF
>TRBV9|.|.|TRBJ2-5
TGTGCCAGCAGCGCCAAGCGGGGAGGGGGCCAAGAGACCCAGTACTTC
CASSAKRGGGQETQYF
>TRBV12-3/TRBV12-4|TRBD1|.|TRBJ1-1
TGTGCCAGCAGTTTCGGGACAGGGACAAACACTGAAGCTTTCTTT
CASSFGTGTNTEAFF
>TRBV5-1|.|.|TRBJ1-1
TGCGCCAGCAGCCTGAACGGGGGTAACACTGAAGCTTTCTTT
CASSLNGGNTEAFF
>TRBV14|TRBD2|.|TRBJ2-2
TGTGCCAGCAGCCCCCGACTAGCGGGAGCCACCGGGGAGCTGTTTTTT
CASSPRLAGATGELFF
>TRBV7-6|.|few|TRBJ1-3
TGTGCCAGCCGACTGAACTCTGGAAACACCATATATTTT
CASRLNSGNTIYF
>TRBV29-1|.|medium-sized|TRBJ2-7
TGCAGCGTTGACCTGGACGGAACCTACGAGCAGTACTTC
CSVDLDGTYEQYF
>TRBV6-5|.|.|TRBJ1-3
TGTGCCAGCAGTATTCAGGGGACCTCTGGAAACACCATATATTTT
CASSIQGTSGNTIYF
>TRBV5-4|.|.|TRBJ2-7
TGTGCCAGCAGCTCCCAAGGATACGAGCAGTACTTC
CASSSQGYEQYF
>TRBV7-2|.|.|TRBJ1-5
TGTGCCAGCAGCTTAGGGGTTAGGCGGCAGAATCTGCCCCAGCATTTT
CASSLGVRRQNLPQHF
>TRBV18|.|.|TRBJ1-5
TGTGCCAGCTCACCCGTAGTTCAGCCCCAGCATTTT
CASSPVVQPQHF
>TRBV27|TRBD1|few|TRBJ2-3
TGTGCCAGCAGTCCTAGGGGGCTAAGGGGCATAGATACGCAGTATTTT
CASSPRGLRGIDTQYF
>TRBV6-2/TRBV6-3|TRBD1|many|TRBJ2-1
TGTGCCAGCACTTGGACAGGCTCCTACAATGAGCAGTTCTTC
CASTWTGSYNEQFF
>TRBV7-2|.|.|TRBJ2-7
TGTGCCAGCAGCCCTTTTGGCCCGCGAACAGGTTCTAACGAGCAGTACTTC
CASSPFGPRTGSNEQYF